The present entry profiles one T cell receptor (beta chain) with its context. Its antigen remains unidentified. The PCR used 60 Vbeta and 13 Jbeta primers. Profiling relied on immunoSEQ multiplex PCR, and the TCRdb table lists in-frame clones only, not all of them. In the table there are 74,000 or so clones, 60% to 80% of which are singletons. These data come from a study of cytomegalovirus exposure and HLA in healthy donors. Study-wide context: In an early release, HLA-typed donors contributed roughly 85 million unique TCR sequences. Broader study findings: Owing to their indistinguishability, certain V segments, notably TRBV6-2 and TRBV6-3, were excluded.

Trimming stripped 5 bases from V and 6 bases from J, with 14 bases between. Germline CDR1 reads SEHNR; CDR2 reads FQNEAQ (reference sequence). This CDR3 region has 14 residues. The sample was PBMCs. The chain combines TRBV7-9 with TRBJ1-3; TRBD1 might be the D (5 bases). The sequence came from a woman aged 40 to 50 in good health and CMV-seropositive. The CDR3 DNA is TGTGCCAGCAGCCGGCAGGGTGTCGCAAACACCATATATTTT. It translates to CASSRQGVANTIYF.